This T cell receptor beta chain was sequenced in a study of cytomegalovirus exposure and HLA in healthy donors. As concerns this clone: Its antigen is as yet unknown.

The PCR used 60 Vbeta and 13 Jbeta primers. Sequenced by immunoSEQ multiplex PCR; TCRdb stores in-frame clones only, minus some. Of around 150,000 clones in the sample, 70% to 80% are singletons; the top ten hold roughly 6.8%. Study-level points and caveats: Cytomegalovirus association was assigned to more than 150 TCR beta chains. Later analysis found that TCR beta chains associated with HLA were more clonally expanded than other, equally common chains.

The CDR3 totals 15 residues. V gave up 5 bases and J gave up 5 bases, with 16 bases separating them. CDR1 and CDR2 from the germline V gene are SEHNR and FQNEAQ (reference sequence). The V call is TRBV7-9, the J call TRBJ2-1, with D tentatively TRBD2 (6 bases). The sample comprised PBMCs. This receptor was identified in a man aged 50 to 60 in good health and CMV-seropositive. In DNA, the CDR3 is TGTGCCAGCAGCGCCCGGGAGTACCCCCACAATGAGCAGTTCTTC. It translates to CASSAREYPHNEQFF.